Listed below are T cell receptor beta chains from one sample, sequenced in a study of T cell responses to AZD1222 COVID-19 vaccine. Clones were sequenced by immunoSEQ multiplex PCR, and TCRdb holds only the in-frame ones, with some missing. This table holds 86,000 or so clones, around 84% found once. The sample here was peripheral blood, taken 28 days after the second AZD1222 dose. The receptors were gathered from an adult who received the AZD1222 COVID-19 vaccine. CDR3s include the opening cysteine and the closing phenylalanine or tryptophan. Fields, in order: clone size, D gene, J gene, V gene, CDR3 DNA, CDR3 protein. A D gene is named only where the DNA matches it firmly. Only part of the rows carry a size: once, few, many, or a class if the clone is expanded.

size: .
D: TRBD2
J: TRBJ2-5
V: TRBV18
DNA: TGTGCCAGCTCACCACGGACTAGCCATCAAGAGACCCAGTACTTC
CDR3: CASSPRTSHQETQYF

size: .
D: .
J: TRBJ1-1
V: TRBV6-1
DNA: TGTGCCAGCAGTCAACCGGGACGGCGGGGTCCTGAAGCTTTCTTT
CDR3: CASSQPGRRGPEAFF

size: .
D: .
J: TRBJ1-2
V: TRBV12-3/TRBV12-4
DNA: TGTGCCAGCAGACCGGGGGGGGCCTATGGCTACACCTTC
CDR3: CASRPGGAYGYTF

size: .
D: TRBD1
J: TRBJ1-4
V: TRBV6-4
DNA: TGTGCCAGCAGTCAAAGGGACAGTAAAAATGAAAAACTGTTTTTT
CDR3: CASSQRDSKNEKLFF

size: .
D: TRBD1
J: TRBJ2-7
V: TRBV6-6
DNA: TGTGCCAGCAGTCCCGGCGGACAGGTGGCTGTATACGAGCAGTACTTC
CDR3: CASSPGGQVAVYEQYF

size: .
D: .
J: TRBJ2-7
V: TRBV30
DNA: TGTGCCTGGAGTAGGGGCCAAGGGGAGCAGTACTTC
CDR3: CAWSRGQGEQYF

size: .
D: .
J: TRBJ2-7
V: TRBV6-5
DNA: TGTGCCAGCAGGCCCCGCCCGACAGGCCCAGGCCAGTACTTC
CDR3: CASRPRPTGPGQYF

size: once
D: .
J: TRBJ2-3
V: TRBV2
DNA: TGTGCCAGCAGTGTACTAGTTCGGACAGATACGCAGTATTTT
CDR3: CASSVLVRTDTQYF

size: .
D: TRBD1
J: TRBJ1-4
V: TRBV5-4
DNA: TGTGCCAGCAGCTTGGGACAGGGGGCGAATAATGAAAAACTGTTTTTT
CDR3: CASSLGQGANNEKLFF

size: .
D: .
J: TRBJ2-3
V: TRBV11-2
DNA: TGTGCCAGCAGCTCCTTCGGGGGCGGGGGCTTCACAGATACGCAGTATTTT
CDR3: CASSSFGGGGFTDTQYF

size: .
D: .
J: TRBJ2-1
V: TRBV5-6
DNA: TGTGCCAGCAGCTTCAGGCAGGTCTCCTACAATGAGCAGTTCTTC
CDR3: CASSFRQVSYNEQFF

size: .
D: TRBD2
J: TRBJ2-7
V: TRBV7-9
DNA: TGTGCCAGCAGACTAGCGGGAGGGGACGAGCAGTACTTC
CDR3: CASRLAGGDEQYF

size: few
D: TRBD1
J: TRBJ2-3
V: TRBV3-1/TRBV3-2
DNA: TGTGCCAGCAGCCAAGATTCAGAGACAGGGGTGATAGATACGCAGTATTTT
CDR3: CASSQDSETGVIDTQYF

size: .
D: .
J: TRBJ1-1
V: TRBV28
DNA: TGTGCCAGCAGTTTTCGGTCATGGACAGTGAACACTGAAGCTTTCTTT
CDR3: CASSFRSWTVNTEAFF